Presented here are 20 T cell receptor beta chains from one specimen sequenced in a study of blood T cell repertoires in COVID-19. Repertoires were generated with immunoSEQ multiplex PCR, while TCRdb's copy carries only in-frame clones and drops some. Of approximately 330,000 clones in the sample, around 92% were seen once. Sequenced: PBMCs or T cells enriched from blood (not recorded which). Every receptor here comes from a woman aged 30 to 39 who had recovered from COVID-19.

This clone was seen only a few times. The rearrangement joins TRBV6-2 or TRBV6-3 to TRBJ2-3, with TRBD2 matching 8 bases. From germline, CDR1 is MNHEY and CDR2 SVGEGT. CDR3 length equals 12 residues. Trimming at V came to 5 bases and at J to 10 bases, leaving 5 bases not matched to a gene. Written as DNA, the CDR3 is TGTGCCAGCAGTGGCGGGGGGCGCGCGCAGTATTTT. This sequence encodes CASSGGGRAQYF.

V usage is TRBV5-1 and J usage is TRBJ2-7, with TRBD2 matching 8 bases. V shed 0 bases and J 2 bases; nucleotides not matched to a gene: 4. Per germline, CDR1 SGHRS and CDR2 YFSETQ. The CDR3 has 15 residues. As DNA, the CDR3 is TGCGCCAGCAGCTTGGGACTAGCGACCGCCTACGAGCAGTACTTC. As protein: CASSLGLATAYEQYF.

CDR3 bases: TGTGCCAGCACTCCCCTGCCAGGGTTGGAGACCCAGTACTTC. It codes for CASTPLPGLETQYF. J is TRBJ2-5 and V is TRBV28, with D perhaps matching TRBD1 (5 bases). The CDR3 covers 14 residues. V was trimmed by 7 bases and J by 5 bases, leaving 17 bases between them. CDR1 and CDR2 from the germline V gene are MDHEN and SYDVKM.

V gene TRBV5-1 combines with J gene TRBJ1-5; tentatively, D is TRBD1 (6 bases). The CDR3 contains 15 residues. Per the germline V gene, CDR1 is SGHRS and CDR2 is YFSETQ. Between the trimmed V and J ends, which lost 2 bases and 5 bases, there was a span of 14 bases. The CDR3 DNA follows: TGCGCCAGCAGCTTAGACGGACAGTATCATCAGCCCCAGCATTTT. Translating it yields CASSLDGQYHQPQHF.

The chain has TRBV5-4 and TRBJ1-4; a weak D match, TRBD1 (5 bases). Germline CDR1 reads SGHNT; CDR2 reads YYREEE (reference sequence). This CDR3 has 16 amino acids. Trimming stripped 0 bases from V and 7 bases from J, with 16 bases between. CDR3 loop: CASSLEMGGFGEKLFF. CDR3 nucleotides: TGTGCCAGCAGCTTGGAAATGGGGGGTTTCGGTGAAAAACTGTTTTTT.

The chain employs TRBV27 and TRBJ1-5, with D possibly being TRBD1 (5 bases). V shed 7 bases and J shed 2 bases, with 15 bases lying between them. This CDR3 has 15 amino acids. From germline, CDR1 is MNHEY and CDR2 SMNVEV (reference sequence). As DNA, the CDR3 is TGTGCCAGCACTCTATTTGGGGGGGGCAATCAGCCCCAGCATTTT. Amino acids: CASTLFGGGNQPQHF.

The chain is built from TRBV7-2 and TRBJ2-7, with 7 positions matching TRBD1. J lost 2 bases, V lost 2 bases, and 6 bases had no gene match. The CDR3 spans 15 residues. CDR1 and CDR2 from the germline V gene are SGHTA and FQGNSA. The CDR3 sequence: CASSLNDGTAYEQYF. The CDR3 DNA reads TGTGCCAGCAGCTTAAACGACGGGACAGCCTACGAGCAGTACTTC.

The V and J genes are TRBV2 and TRBJ2-5, with 8 bases fitting TRBD2. The trim removed 1 base at V and 2 bases at J, leaving 18 bases unmatched. The germline V gene has CDR1 SNHLY and CDR2 FYNNEI. The CDR3 totals 20 residues. For the CDR3, the DNA is TGTGCCAGCAGTGAAGAGGGCCTAGCGGGCGGGCCCCCCTCTCAAGAGACCCAGTACTTC. This translates into CASSEEGLAGGPPSQETQYF.

V and J are TRBV10-1 and TRBJ2-5; 9 bases fit TRBD1. The V gene's germline CDR1 is WNHNN and CDR2 SYGVQD (reference sequence). V shed 3 bases, J shed 1 base, and the junction held 6 bases outside the gene matches. The CDR3 runs 16 residues. For the CDR3, the DNA is TGCGCCAGCAGTGACCCCGGGACAGGGCTCCAAGAGACCCAGTACTTC. Translating it yields CASSDPGTGLQETQYF.

The CDR3 spells CASSVLTSASTYEQYF. DNA of the CDR3: TGTGCCAGCAGTGTTCTGACTAGCGCCTCGACCTACGAGCAGTACTTC. This rearrangement joins TRBV6-1 to TRBJ2-7; TRBD2 aligns across 8 bases. V dropped 4 bases and J dropped 2; count of bases not matched to a gene: 10. The CDR3 length is 16 residues. Per germline, CDR1 MNHNS and CDR2 SASEGT.

The count of this clone is one. The V call is TRBV2, the J call TRBJ1-5; 8 positions match TRBD1. With V trimmed by 5 bases and J by 5 bases, 5 bases remained unmatched. Germline loops: CDR1 SNHLY, CDR2 FYNNEI. CDR3 length: 14 amino acids. CDR3 in DNA: TGTGCCAGCAGTCCCTCAGGGGGCGATCAGCCCCAGCATTTT. Amino acid sequence: CASSPSGGDQPQHF.

CDR3 loop: CASYIGVGELFF. The DNA for the CDR3 is TGTGCCAGCTACATCGGGGTTGGGGAGCTGTTTTTT. The chain carries TRBV6-5 and TRBJ2-2, with D perhaps matching TRBD2 (5 bases). Germline CDR1 reads MNHEY; CDR2 reads SVGAGI. CDR3 length: 12 amino acids. V was cut by 8 bases and J by 8 bases, with 12 bases left in between.

V gene TRBV10-1 combines with J gene TRBJ2-7; 13 bases are a match to TRBD2. The CDR3 sequence is 16 residues long. The germline V gene has CDR1 WNHNN and CDR2 SYGVQD (reference sequence). The V gene end was trimmed by 4 bases and the J gene end by 4 bases; junction bases not matched to a gene: 7. CDR3 in amino acids: CASSVWTSGSEYEQYF. The CDR3 DNA is TGCGCCAGCAGTGTTTGGACTAGCGGGAGCGAATACGAGCAGTACTTC.

The V call is TRBV27, the J call TRBJ1-2; 9 bases are shared with TRBD1. This CDR3 has 13 residues. Trimming cost V 2 bases and J 8 bases; bases outside gene matches: 3. CDR1 is MNHEY and CDR2 is SMNVEV in the germline V gene (reference sequence). This CDR3 reads CASSLGQGRGYTF. Here the CDR3 DNA reads TGTGCCAGCAGTTTAGGACAGGGGAGAGGCTACACCTTC.

The genes are TRBV7-9 and TRBJ2-3; no reliable D call. The CDR3 has 13 amino acids. V dropped 8 bases and J dropped 2 bases, with 11 bases sitting between them. CDR1 and CDR2 (germline): SEHNR, FQNEAQ (reference sequence). The DNA for the CDR3 is TGTGCCAGCTCCGACTTCTACACAGATACGCAGTATTTT. Translating it yields CASSDFYTDTQYF.

The chain links TRBV2 to TRBJ1-2; D remains ambiguous. Trimming removed 1 base at V and 8 bases at J, with 11 bases between. Germline V gives CDR1 SNHLY, CDR2 FYNNEI. The CDR3 has 13 amino acids. The CDR3 sequence: CASSEEETRGYTF. The CDR3 DNA reads as TGTGCCAGCAGTGAAGAGGAGACTCGGGGCTACACCTTC.

V is TRBV24-1 and J is TRBJ2-4, with D perhaps TRBD2 (7 bases). V was pared by 3 bases and J by 9 bases, with 23 bases between. Germline CDR1 reads KGHDR; CDR2 reads SFDVKD. This CDR3 has 17 residues. CDR3 DNA sequence: TGTGCCACCAGTGATCCCCGCGAGGGCGGGGGCCGGGGCATTCAGTACTTC. It yields the protein CATSDPREGGGRGIQYF.

The V and J genes are TRBV4-3 and TRBJ1-1, with D maybe TRBD1 (6 bases). The CDR3 runs 18 residues. Germline loops: CDR1 LGHNA, CDR2 YSLEER. The ends were cut back, 0 bases at V and 0 bases at J, with 17 bases in the middle. DNA for the CDR3: TGCGCCAGCAGCCAAGATCACGGGGGAGGGGGGATGAACACTGAAGCTTTCTTT. The encoded protein is CASSQDHGGGGMNTEAFF.

The V call is TRBV13, the J call TRBJ2-5; 7 nucleotides line up with TRBD1. V was clipped by 0 bases and J by 2 bases; unmatched bases: 0. Germline V gene data show CDR1 as PRHDT and CDR2 as FYEKMQ (reference sequence). This CDR3 is built from 14 residues. The CDR3 is CASSLGQGQETQYF. The CDR3, as DNA: TGTGCCAGCAGCTTAGGACAGGGGCAAGAGACCCAGTACTTC.

In regard to this clone: At one end, the junction sequence differs from germline, possibly due to a read error. CDR3 DNA sequence: TGTGCTAGCAGTCCATCTACAGCAGACACAGATACGCAGTATTTT. Amino acid sequence: CASSPSTADTDTQYF. The chain has TRBV7-7 and TRBJ2-3, with unresolved D. The germline gives CDR1 SSHAT, CDR2 FNYEAQ (reference sequence). This CDR3 comprises 15 residues. Full variable domain (rest looked up from reference TRBV7-7 and TRBJ2-3): GAGVSQSPRYKVTKRGQDVTLRCDPISSHATLYWYQQALGQGPEFLTYFNYEAQPDKSGLPSDRFSAERPEGSISTLTIQRTEQRDSAMYRCASSPSTADTDTQYFGPGTRLTVL.